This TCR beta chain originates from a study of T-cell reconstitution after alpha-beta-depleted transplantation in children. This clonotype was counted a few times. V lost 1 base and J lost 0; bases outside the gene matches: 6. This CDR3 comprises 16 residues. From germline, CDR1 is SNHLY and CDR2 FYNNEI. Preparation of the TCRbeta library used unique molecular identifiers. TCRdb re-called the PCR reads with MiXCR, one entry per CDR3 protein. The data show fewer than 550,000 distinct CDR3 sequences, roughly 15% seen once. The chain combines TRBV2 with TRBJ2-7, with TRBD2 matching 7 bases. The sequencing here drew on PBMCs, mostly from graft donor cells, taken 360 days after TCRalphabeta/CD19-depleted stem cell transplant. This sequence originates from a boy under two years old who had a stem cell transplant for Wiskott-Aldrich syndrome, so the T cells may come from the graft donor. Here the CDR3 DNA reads TGTGCCAGCAGTGAAGTCGGAGGGGAGGGCTCCTACGAGCAGTACTTC. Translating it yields CASSEVGGEGSYEQYF.